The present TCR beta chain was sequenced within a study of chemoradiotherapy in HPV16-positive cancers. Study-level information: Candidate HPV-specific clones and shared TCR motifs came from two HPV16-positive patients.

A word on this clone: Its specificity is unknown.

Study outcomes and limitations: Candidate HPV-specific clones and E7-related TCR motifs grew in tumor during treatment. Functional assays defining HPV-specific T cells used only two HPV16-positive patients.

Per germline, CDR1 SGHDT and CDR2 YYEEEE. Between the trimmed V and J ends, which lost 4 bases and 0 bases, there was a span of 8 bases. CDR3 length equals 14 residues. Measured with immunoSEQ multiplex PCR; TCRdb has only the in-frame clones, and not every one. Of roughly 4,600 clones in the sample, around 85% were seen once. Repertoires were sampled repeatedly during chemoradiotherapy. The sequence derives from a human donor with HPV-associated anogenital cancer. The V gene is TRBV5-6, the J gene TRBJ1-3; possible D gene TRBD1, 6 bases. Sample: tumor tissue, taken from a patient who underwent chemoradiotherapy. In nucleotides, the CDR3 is TGTGCCAGCAGCCGGGACATCTCTGGAAACACCATATATTTT. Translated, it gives CASSRDISGNTIYF.